The next 4 T cell receptor beta chains were all read from a single sample in a study of cytomegalovirus exposure and HLA in healthy donors. Assay: immunoSEQ multiplex PCR; the TCRdb copy retains only in-frame clones and omits some. Here the sample spans under 250,000 clones, around 78% being singletons. Source material: PBMCs. The receptors derive from a woman under 30 in good health and CMV-seronegative.

The chain uses TRBV2 and TRBJ2-7; the D gene is possibly TRBD1 (6 bases). The ends were cut back, 3 bases at V and 6 bases at J, with 18 bases in the middle. Germline lookup yields CDR1 SNHLY and CDR2 FYNNEI. There are 15 residues in the CDR3. This chain's CDR3 is CASSDKGTFLAEQYF. The CDR3 DNA reads as TGTGCCAGCAGTGACAAGGGGACATTCTTAGCCGAGCAGTACTTC.

The chain has TRBV5-1 and TRBJ2-2, with D tentatively TRBD1 or TRBD2 (5 bases each). Trimming removed 0 bases from V and 2 bases from J, with 11 bases in between. This CDR3 region has 16 residues. The germline CDR1 and CDR2 sequences are SGHRS and YFSETQ. CDR3 nucleotides: TGCGCCAGCAGCTTGGTTGGGACGGCTAACACCGGGGAGCTGTTTTTT. Translation: CASSLVGTANTGELFF. The variable domain in full, with the rest retrieved from reference TRBV5-1 and TRBJ2-2, is KAGVTQTPRYLIKTRGQQVTLSCSPISGHRSVSWYQQTPGQGLQFLFEYFSETQRNKGNFPGRFSGRQFSNSRSEMNVSTLELGDSALYLCASSLVGTANTGELFFGEGSRLTVL.

This clone has just a few counts. Here the CDR3 reads CASSYSSNQPQHF. The CDR3 DNA follows: TGTGCCAGCTCATACAGTAGCAATCAGCCCCAGCATTTT. J is TRBJ1-5 and V is TRBV18, with D unclear. The germline gives CDR1 KGHSH, CDR2 LQKENI. CDR3 length: 13 amino acids. V was cut by 5 bases and J by 0 bases, with 5 bases left in between.

The V and J genes are TRBV6-1 and TRBJ2-7; maybe TRBD2 (5 bases). CDR1 MNHNS and CDR2 SASEGT come from the germline V gene. Deletions cut 4 bases from V and 4 bases from J, with 8 bases between. The CDR3 has 12 amino acids. The CDR3 DNA is TGTGCCAGCAGTGCGGACTTGTACGAGCAGTACTTC. Its protein is CASSADLYEQYF.